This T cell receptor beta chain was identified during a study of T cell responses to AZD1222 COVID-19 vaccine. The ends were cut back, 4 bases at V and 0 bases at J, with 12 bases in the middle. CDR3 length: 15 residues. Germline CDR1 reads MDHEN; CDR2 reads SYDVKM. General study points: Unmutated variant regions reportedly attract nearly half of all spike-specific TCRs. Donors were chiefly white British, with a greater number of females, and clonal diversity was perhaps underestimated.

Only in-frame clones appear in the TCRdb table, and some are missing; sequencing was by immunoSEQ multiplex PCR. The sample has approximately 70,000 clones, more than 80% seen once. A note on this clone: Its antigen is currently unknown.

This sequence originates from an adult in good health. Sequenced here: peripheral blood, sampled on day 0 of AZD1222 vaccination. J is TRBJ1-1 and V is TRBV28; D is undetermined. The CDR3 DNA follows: TGTGCCAGCAGTTCGACGGACGGATTGAACACTGAAGCTTTCTTT. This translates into CASSSTDGLNTEAFF.